This T cell receptor beta chain appears in the sequencing data of a study of T cell responses to AZD1222 COVID-19 vaccine. TCRdb's table, derived via immunoSEQ multiplex PCR, lists solely in-frame clones and lacks some. The table lists about 130,000 clones, about 86% of them singletons. The CDR3 extends over 13 amino acids. Trimming removed 6 bases from V and 2 bases from J, with 10 bases in between. Germline V gives CDR1 MNHEY, CDR2 SVGAGI. For this clone: Antigen unknown. In the same sample, other DNA sequences code for this CDR3.

General observations from the study: Spike was spanned by vaccine-associated CD4 TCRs, with dominance at 160-218 and 743-854. Donors were mostly white British, more females; clonal diversity possibly underestimated.

The specimen was peripheral blood, collected on day 0 of AZD1222 vaccination. The clonotype originates from an adult in good health. This chain connects TRBV6-5 to TRBJ1-2, with D possibly matching TRBD1 (5 bases). The CDR3 spells CASSPGPNYGYTF. CDR3 bases: TGTGCCAGCAGCCCGGGACCCAACTATGGCTACACCTTC.